Listed below are T cell receptor beta chains from one sample, sequenced in a study of T-cell reconstitution after alpha-beta-depleted transplantation in children. TCRdb processed the PCR reads anew with MiXCR; each CDR3 protein has one entry. This sample has 600,000 to 700,000 distinct CDR3 sequences, with roughly 17% found just once. This sample comprised PBMCs from the stem cell graft donor, obtained from the stem cell graft. The receptors stem from a human donor who donated a stem cell graft to a child with acute myeloid leukemia. The CDR3 runs from the conserved cysteine through the conserved F or W. The order of the fields is CDR3 length, clone size, J gene, V gene, D gene, CDR3 DNA, CDR3 protein. A D gene is named only where the DNA matches it firmly. The size field is filled for only some rows; it gives once, few, many or a size class.

15,few,TRBJ2-1,TRBV7-2,TRBD2,TGTGCCAGCAGCTTAGAAGCGGGGGGTCACAATGAGCAGTTCTTC,CASSLEAGGHNEQFF
12,.,TRBJ1-1,TRBV5-4,.,TGTGCCAGCAGCTTGGATCGCAGTCAAGCTTTCTTT,CASSLDRSQAFF
13,.,TRBJ1-1,TRBV21-1,.,TGTGCCAGCAGGGACCTGATGAACACTGAAGCTTTCTTT,CASRDLMNTEAFF
15,.,TRBJ2-3,TRBV2,.,TGTGCCAGCAGTGAATCCGGAGGTCGGACAGATACGCAGTATTTT,CASSESGGRTDTQYF
13,many,TRBJ1-4,TRBV20-1,.,TGCAGTGTCCCGACTCCGGCTAAGGAAAAACTGTTTTTT,CSVPTPAKEKLFF
12,many,TRBJ1-2,TRBV10-3,.,TGTGCCACCAGGGAGGGGGACTATGGCTACACCTTC,CATREGDYGYTF
14,many,TRBJ2-3,TRBV29-1,.,TGCAGCGCCCCCGGGACTCACTTGGCAGATACGCAGTATTTT,CSAPGTHLADTQYF
13,few,TRBJ2-1,TRBV12-3/TRBV12-4,.,TGTGCCAGCAGTCACGGCCATTACAATGAGCAGTTCTTC,CASSHGHYNEQFF
15,few,TRBJ1-5,TRBV20-1,.,TGCAGTGCTAGACGGACTCTGGGACGGGATCAGCCCCAGCATTTT,CSARRTLGRDQPQHF
17,many,TRBJ1-1,TRBV20-1,.,TGCAGTGCTAGAGGGGGAGGGGGAGGGCGGTTGAACACTGAAGCTTTCTTT,CSARGGGGGRLNTEAFF
14,.,TRBJ2-7,TRBV25-1,.,TGTGCCAGCAGGAGGGGGGACTTCTACTACGAGCAGTACTTC,CASRRGDFYYEQYF
13,many,TRBJ2-5,TRBV15,TRBD1,TGTGCCACCAGCTTGAGGGGGCTTGAGACCCAGTACTTC,CATSLRGLETQYF
13,.,TRBJ2-5,TRBV30,.,TGTGCCTGGAGTGTACTCCGCCAAGAGACCCAGTACTTC,CAWSVLRQETQYF
14,few,TRBJ1-2,TRBV18,.,TGTGCCAGCTCACCACAGACAACGAACTATGGCTACACCTTC,CASSPQTTNYGYTF
15,many,TRBJ1-3,TRBV7-2,.,TGTGCCAGCAGCTTAGCCCAGGGTTCCGGAAACACCATATATTTT,CASSLAQGSGNTIYF
15,.,TRBJ2-7,TRBV12-3/TRBV12-4,TRBD2,TGTGCCAGCCGATCAAGCGGGGGACCCTCCTACGAGCAGTACTTC,CASRSSGGPSYEQYF
13,.,TRBJ2-2,TRBV5-6,.,TGTGCCAGCAGCTTGGAGGTTTTCGGGGAGCTGTTTTTT,CASSLEVFGELFF
13,few,TRBJ2-5,TRBV20-1,.,TGCAGTGCTAGGGGGCACAGAGAGGAGACCCAGTACTTC,CSARGHREETQYF
16,.,TRBJ2-1,TRBV6-5,.,TGTGCCAGCAGTTACAGGAGGGGGGGCAGGCAGAATGAGCAGTTCTTC,CASSYRRGGRQNEQFF
15,few,TRBJ1-2,TRBV28,TRBD1,TGTGCCAGCAGTAACCAACGGGACAGGGTCTATGGCTACACCTTC,CASSNQRDRVYGYTF
13,many,TRBJ1-6,TRBV20-1,.,TGCAGTGCTAGGACAGGTCTTAATTCACCCCTCCACTTT,CSARTGLNSPLHF
13,many,TRBJ1-2,TRBV5-6,.,TGTGCCAGCAGCTCAACGGGGTTTTATGGCTACACCTTC,CASSSTGFYGYTF
16,.,TRBJ1-1,TRBV4-1,.,TGCGCCAGCAGCCCCTTCCCGAGGGAGGGAGGCACTGAAGCTTTCTTT,CASSPFPREGGTEAFF
12,many,TRBJ2-3,TRBV7-2,.,TGTGCCAGCACTTCGCGCACAGATACGCAGTATTTT,CASTSRTDTQYF